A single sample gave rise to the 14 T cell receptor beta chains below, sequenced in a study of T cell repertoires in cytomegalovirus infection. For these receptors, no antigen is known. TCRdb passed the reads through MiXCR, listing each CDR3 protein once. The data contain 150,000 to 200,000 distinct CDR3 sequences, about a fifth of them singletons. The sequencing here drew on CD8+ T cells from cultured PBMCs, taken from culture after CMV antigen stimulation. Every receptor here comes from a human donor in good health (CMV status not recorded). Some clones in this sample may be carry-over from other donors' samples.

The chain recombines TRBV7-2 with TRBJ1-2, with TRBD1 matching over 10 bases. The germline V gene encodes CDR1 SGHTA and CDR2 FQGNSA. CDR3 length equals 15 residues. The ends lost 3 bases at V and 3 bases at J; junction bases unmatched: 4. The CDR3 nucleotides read TGTGCCAGCAGCTTCCGACAGGGGGCGGACTATGGCTACACCTTC. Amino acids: CASSFRQGADYGYTF. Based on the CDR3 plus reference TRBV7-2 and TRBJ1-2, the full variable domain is GAGVSQSPSNKVTEKGKDVELRCDPISGHTALYWYRQSLGQGLEFLIYFQGNSAPDKSGLPSDRFSAERTGGSVSTLTIQRTQQEDSAVYLCASSFRQGADYGYTFGSGTRLTVV.

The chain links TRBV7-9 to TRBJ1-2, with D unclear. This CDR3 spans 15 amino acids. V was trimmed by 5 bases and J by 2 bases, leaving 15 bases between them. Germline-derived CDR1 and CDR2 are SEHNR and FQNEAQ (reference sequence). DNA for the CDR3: TGTGCCAGCAGCCGGTTCGACACCGAAAACTATGGCTACACCTTC. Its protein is CASSRFDTENYGYTF.

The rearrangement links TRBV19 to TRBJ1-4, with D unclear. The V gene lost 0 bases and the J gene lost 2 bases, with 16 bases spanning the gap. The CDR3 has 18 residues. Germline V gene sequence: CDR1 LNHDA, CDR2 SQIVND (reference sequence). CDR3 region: CASSIDRESAETNEKLFF. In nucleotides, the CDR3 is TGTGCCAGTAGTATAGATCGGGAGTCTGCAGAGACTAATGAAAAACTGTTTTTT.

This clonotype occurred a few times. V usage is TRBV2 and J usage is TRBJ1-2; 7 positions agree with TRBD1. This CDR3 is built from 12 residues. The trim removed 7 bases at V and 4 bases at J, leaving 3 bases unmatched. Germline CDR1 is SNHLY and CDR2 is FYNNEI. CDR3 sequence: CASTDRVYGYTF. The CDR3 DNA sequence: TGTGCCAGCACCGACAGGGTCTATGGCTACACCTTC.

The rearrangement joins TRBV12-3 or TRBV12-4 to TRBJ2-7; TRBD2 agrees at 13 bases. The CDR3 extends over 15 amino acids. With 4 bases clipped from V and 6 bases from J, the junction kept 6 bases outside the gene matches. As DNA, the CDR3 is TGTGCCAGCAGTTCCACTAGCGGGGGGGCATTCGAGCAGTACTTC. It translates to CASSSTSGGAFEQYF.

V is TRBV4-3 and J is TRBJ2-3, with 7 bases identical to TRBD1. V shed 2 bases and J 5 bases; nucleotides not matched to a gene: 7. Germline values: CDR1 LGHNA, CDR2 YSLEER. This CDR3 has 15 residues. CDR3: CASSQLGTVGDTQYF. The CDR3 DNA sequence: TGCGCCAGCAGCCAACTGGGGACAGTAGGAGATACGCAGTATTTT.

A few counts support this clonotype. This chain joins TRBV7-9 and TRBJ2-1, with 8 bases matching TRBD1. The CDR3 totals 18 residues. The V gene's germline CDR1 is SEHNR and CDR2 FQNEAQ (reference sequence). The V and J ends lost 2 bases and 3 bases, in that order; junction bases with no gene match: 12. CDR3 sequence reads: CASSLPAGGASIYNEQFF. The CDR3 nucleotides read TGTGCCAGCAGCTTACCGGCAGGGGGCGCATCTATCTACAATGAGCAGTTCTTC.

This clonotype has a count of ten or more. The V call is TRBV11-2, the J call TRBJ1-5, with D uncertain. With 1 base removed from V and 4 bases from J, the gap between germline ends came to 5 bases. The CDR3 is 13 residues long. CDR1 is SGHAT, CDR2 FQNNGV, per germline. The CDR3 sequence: CASSLVQNQPQHF. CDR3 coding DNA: TGTGCCAGCAGCTTAGTCCAGAATCAGCCCCAGCATTTT.

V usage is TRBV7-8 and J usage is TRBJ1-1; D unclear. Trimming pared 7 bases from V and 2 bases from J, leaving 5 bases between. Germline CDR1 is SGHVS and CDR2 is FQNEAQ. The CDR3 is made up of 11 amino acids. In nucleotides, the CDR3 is TGTGCCAGCACCGTTAACACTGAAGCTTTCTTT. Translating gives CASTVNTEAFF.

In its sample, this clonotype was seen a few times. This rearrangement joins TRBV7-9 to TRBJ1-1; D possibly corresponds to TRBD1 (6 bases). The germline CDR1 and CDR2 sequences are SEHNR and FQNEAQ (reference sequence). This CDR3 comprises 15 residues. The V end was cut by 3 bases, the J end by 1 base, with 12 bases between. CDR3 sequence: CASSLAGHPNTEAFF. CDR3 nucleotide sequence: TGTGCCAGCAGCTTGGCGGGACACCCGAACACTGAAGCTTTCTTT.

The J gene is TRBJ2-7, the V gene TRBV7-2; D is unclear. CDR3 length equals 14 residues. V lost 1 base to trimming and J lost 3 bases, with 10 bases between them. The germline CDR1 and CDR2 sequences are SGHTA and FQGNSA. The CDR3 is CASSLVPASYEQYF. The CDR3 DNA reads TGTGCCAGCAGCTTAGTACCGGCAAGCTACGAGCAGTACTTC.

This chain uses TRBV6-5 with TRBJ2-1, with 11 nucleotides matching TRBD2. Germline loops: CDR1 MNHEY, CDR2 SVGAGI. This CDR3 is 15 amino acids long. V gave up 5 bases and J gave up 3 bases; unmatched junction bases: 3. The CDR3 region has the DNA TGTGCCAGCAGTGTTAGCGGGGGGGGCTACAATGAGCAGTTCTTC. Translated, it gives CASSVSGGGYNEQFF.

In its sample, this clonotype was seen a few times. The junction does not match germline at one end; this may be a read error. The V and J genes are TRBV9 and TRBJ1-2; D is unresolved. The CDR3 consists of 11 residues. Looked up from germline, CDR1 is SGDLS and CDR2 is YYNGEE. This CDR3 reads CASGYNYGYTF. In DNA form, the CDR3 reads TGTGCCAGCGGCTATAACTATGGCTACACCTTT.

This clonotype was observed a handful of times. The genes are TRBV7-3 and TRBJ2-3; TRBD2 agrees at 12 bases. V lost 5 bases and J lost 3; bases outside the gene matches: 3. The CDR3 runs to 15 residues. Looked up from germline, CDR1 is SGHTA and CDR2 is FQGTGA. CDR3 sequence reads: CASSPSGGATDTQYF. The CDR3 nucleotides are TGTGCCAGCAGCCCTAGCGGGGGGGCGACAGATACGCAGTATTTT.